This record concerns one T cell receptor (beta chain) sequence. CDR1 is SEHNR and CDR2 is FQNEAQ in the germline V gene (reference sequence). V was shortened by 3 bases and J by 6 bases, with 17 bases between the two germline ends. The CDR3 sequence is 16 residues long. This sample is drawn from a study of blood T cell repertoires in COVID-19. Participants came from some 23 US areas, aged roughly 18 to 89 years. Cohort placement rested on clinical history that participants reported themselves. Assay used: immunoSEQ multiplex PCR; TCRdb lists only in-frame clones, some missing. The sample has a few hundred thousand clones; about 89% are singletons.

The chain joins TRBV7-9 to TRBJ2-2; D is uncertain. The specimen sequenced was PBMCs or T cells enriched from blood (not recorded which). This TCR came from a human donor in a cohort exposed to, infected with or recovered from COVID-19 (not recorded which). The donor label of this sample is uncertain. The CDR3: CASSFSNAEEAGELFF. The DNA for the CDR3 is TGTGCCAGCAGCTTCTCGAACGCGGAAGAGGCCGGGGAGCTGTTTTTT. Variable domain in full (rest from reference TRBV7-9 and TRBJ2-2): DTGVSQNPRHKITKRGQNVTFRCDPISEHNRLYWYRQTLGQGPEFLTYFQNEAQLEKSRLLSDRFSAERPKGSFSTLEIQRTEQGDSAMYLCASSFSNAEEAGELFFGEGSRLTVL.